This T cell receptor (beta chain) was identified during a study of human CD8 memory T cell subsets. Points from the study as a whole: Stem-like memory T cells and precursor exhausted T cells both came out with similarly high diversity, but effector memory cells did not.

UMI-labeled 5' RACE produced the TCR beta libraries. TCRdb re-analyzed the 5' RACE reads; it lists each CDR3 protein once, without DNA. The table lists roughly 9,800 distinct CDR3 sequences. This CDR3 is 16 amino acids long. Per germline, CDR1 MNHEY and CDR2 SMNVEV (reference sequence). A negative magnetic separation step was used to enrich total CD8+ T cells. In regard to this clonotype: Its target is not known.

The sequencing input was CD8+ T cells from PBMCs. This receptor was identified in a human donor in good health. The V and J genes are TRBV27 and TRBJ2-1; there is no DNA to check the TCRdb D call of TRBD1. CDR3 sequence reads: CASSLSQGTGGNEQFF.